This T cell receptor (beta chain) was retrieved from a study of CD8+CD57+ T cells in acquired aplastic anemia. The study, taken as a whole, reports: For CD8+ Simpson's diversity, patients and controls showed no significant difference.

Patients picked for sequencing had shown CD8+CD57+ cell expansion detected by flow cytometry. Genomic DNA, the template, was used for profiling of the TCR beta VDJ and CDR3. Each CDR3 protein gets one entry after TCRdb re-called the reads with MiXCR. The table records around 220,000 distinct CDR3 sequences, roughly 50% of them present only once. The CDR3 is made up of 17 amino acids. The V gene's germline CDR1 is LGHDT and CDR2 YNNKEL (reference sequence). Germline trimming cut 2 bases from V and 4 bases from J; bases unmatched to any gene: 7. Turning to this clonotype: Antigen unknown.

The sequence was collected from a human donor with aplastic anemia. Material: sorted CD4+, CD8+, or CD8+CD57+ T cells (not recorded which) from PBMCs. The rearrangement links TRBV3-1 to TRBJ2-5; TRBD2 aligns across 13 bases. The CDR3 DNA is TGTGCCAGCAGCCAAAGGACTAGCGGGGGAAGGGGAGAGACCCAGTACTTC. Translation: CASSQRTSGGRGETQYF.